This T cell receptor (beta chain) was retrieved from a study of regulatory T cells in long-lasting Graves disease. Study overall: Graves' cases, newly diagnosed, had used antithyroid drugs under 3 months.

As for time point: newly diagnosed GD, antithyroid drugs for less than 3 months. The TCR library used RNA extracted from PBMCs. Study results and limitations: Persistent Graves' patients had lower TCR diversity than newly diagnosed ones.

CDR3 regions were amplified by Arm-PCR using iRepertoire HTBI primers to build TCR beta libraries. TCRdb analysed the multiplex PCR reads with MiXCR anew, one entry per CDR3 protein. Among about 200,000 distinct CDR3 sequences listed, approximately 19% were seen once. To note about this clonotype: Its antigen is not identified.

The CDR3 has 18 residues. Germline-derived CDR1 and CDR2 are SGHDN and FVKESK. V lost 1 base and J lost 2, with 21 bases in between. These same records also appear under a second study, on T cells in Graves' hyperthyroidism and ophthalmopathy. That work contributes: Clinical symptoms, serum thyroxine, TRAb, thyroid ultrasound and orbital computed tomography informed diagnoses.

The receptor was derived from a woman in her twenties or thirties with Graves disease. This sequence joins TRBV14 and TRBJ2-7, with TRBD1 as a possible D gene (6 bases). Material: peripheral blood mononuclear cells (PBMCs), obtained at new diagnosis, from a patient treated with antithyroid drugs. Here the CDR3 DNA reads TGTGCCAGCAGCCAAGCAACACACCCATACGGGACAACCTACGAGCAGTACTTC. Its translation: CASSQATHPYGTTYEQYF.